This TCR beta chain appears in the sequencing data of a study of blood T cell repertoires in COVID-19. The germline V gene has CDR1 GTSNPN and CDR2 SVGIG (reference sequence). The CDR3 consists of 14 residues. Some clones are missing from TCRdb's copy, which holds only in-frame ones; the method was immunoSEQ multiplex PCR. The sample contains around 340,000 clones, around nine tenths of which appear only once. The sample comprised PBMCs or T cells enriched from blood (not recorded which). The genes are TRBV30 and TRBJ2-2; D not resolved. The clonotype comes from a woman aged 25 to 39 who had been exposed to COVID-19. This chain's CDR3 is CAQRRRGNTGELFF. The DNA for the CDR3 is TGTGCACAAAGACGGAGAGGGAACACCGGGGAGCTGTTTTTT.